These 17 T cell receptor beta chains were all obtained from the same sample, sequenced in a study of human T cells and chemical hapten exposure. MiXCR, run by TCRdb on the 5' RACE reads, gives a single entry per CDR3 protein. This sample has tens of thousands of distinct CDR3 sequences, with less than 20% found just once. Total RNA came from unfractionated whole blood. These receptors were taken from a female donor in good health.

The rearrangement joins TRBV5-4 to TRBJ2-2; D is uncertain. Germline CDR1 SGHNT, CDR2 YYREEE (reference sequence). The germline V and J ends were trimmed by 0 bases and 1 base, with 4 bases remaining between them. The CDR3 loop spans 14 amino acids. The CDR3 DNA sequence: TGTGCCAGCAGCTTGGAACAGAACACCGGGGAGCTGTTTTTT. Protein: CASSLEQNTGELFF. Full variable domain (outside the CDR3, taken from reference TRBV5-4 and TRBJ2-2): ETGVTQSPTHLIKTRGQQVTLRCSSQSGHNTVSWYQQALGQGPQFIFQYYREEENGRGNFPPRFSGLQFPNYSSELNVNALELDDSALYLCASSLEQNTGELFFGEGSRLTVL.

This clonotype was recorded a few times. This chain joins TRBV9 and TRBJ1-2; TRBD1 might be the D (5 bases). The CDR3 loop spans 16 amino acids. V lost 0 bases, J lost 8 bases, and 20 bases lay in between. Germline assignment: CDR1 SGDLS and CDR2 YYNGEE. This CDR3 reads CASSVAGEGSTAGYTF. The CDR3 nucleotides read TGTGCCAGCAGCGTAGCGGGGGAGGGGTCTACGGCGGGCTACACCTTC. Using reference TRBV9 and TRBJ1-2 for the parts outside the CDR3, the full variable domain is DSGVTQTPKHLITATGQRVTLRCSPRSGDLSVYWYQQSLDQGLQFLIQYYNGEERAKGNILERFSAQQFPDLHSELNLSSLELGDSALYFCASSVAGEGSTAGYTFGSGTRLTVV.

The genes are TRBV5-1 and TRBJ1-1, with D unclear. This CDR3 has 14 residues. With 4 bases removed from V and 1 base from J, the gap between germline ends came to 11 bases. In germline, CDR1 is SGHRS, CDR2 YFSETQ. CDR3 sequence reads: CASSHPDRNTEAFF. In DNA, the CDR3 is TGCGCCAGCAGCCATCCTGACCGGAACACTGAAGCTTTCTTT.

This clonotype was seen more than once but under ten times. The genes are TRBV12-3 or TRBV12-4 and TRBJ1-2; no clear D gene. V shed 6 bases and J shed 8 bases, with 4 bases lying between them. The CDR3 has 9 amino acids. The CDR3 nucleotides are TGTGCCAGCAGGGGGGGCTACACCTTC. Translation gives CASRGGYTF.

This clonotype was found a few times. The CDR3 DNA sequence: TGTGCCAGCAGCATCGGGACAGGGCCGTACGAGCAGTACTTC. Protein: CASSIGTGPYEQYF. This rearrangement joins TRBV16 to TRBJ2-7; 9 bases are shared with TRBD1. Germline lookup yields CDR1 KGHSY and CDR2 FQNENV. CDR3 length: 14 residues. The V segment lost 5 bases and the J segment 4 bases; nucleotides outside the gene matches: 6. Full variable domain (outside the CDR3, taken from reference TRBV16 and TRBJ2-7): GEEVAQTPKHLVRGEGQKAKLYCAPIKGHSYVFWYQQVLKNEFKFLISFQNENVFDETGMPKERFSAKCLPNSPCSLEIQATKLEDSAVYFCASSIGTGPYEQYFGPGTRLTVT.

The chain carries TRBV3-1 and TRBJ2-3; TRBD1 is a possible D gene (5 bases). Per germline, CDR1 LGHDT and CDR2 YNNKEL (reference sequence). Trimming removed 1 base from V and 8 bases from J, with 22 bases in between. This CDR3 is built from 17 residues. The CDR3 region has the DNA TGTGCCAGCAGCCAAGGTCGCGGTGGCCAGGGTTTAGGTACGCAGTATTTT. Translated, it gives CASSQGRGGQGLGTQYF.

The V and J genes are TRBV2 and TRBJ2-1; possibly TRBD2 for D (5 bases). V was clipped by 5 bases and J by 7 bases, with 15 bases between them. CDR1 and CDR2 from the germline V gene are SNHLY and FYNNEI. This CDR3 is built from 14 residues. Here the CDR3 DNA reads TGTGCCAGCAGTCAAAGGTCCCCGGGGAATGAGCAGTTCTTC. As protein: CASSQRSPGNEQFF.

This clonotype was seen at least ten times. The chain's CDR3 is CSATDRLNTDTQYF. The CDR3 DNA reads as TGCAGTGCTACAGACAGGCTGAATACAGATACGCAGTATTTT. The chain combines TRBV20-1 with TRBJ2-3; TRBD1 is a possible D gene (6 bases). CDR3 length equals 14 residues. Germline assignment: CDR1 DFQATT and CDR2 SNEGSKA (reference sequence). V gave up 4 bases and J gave up 3 bases, with 14 bases separating them.

This clonotype came up many times. The rearrangement uses TRBV10-3 and TRBJ2-4; D might be TRBD2 (6 bases). The CDR3 totals 16 residues. Germline values: CDR1 ENHRY, CDR2 SYGVKD. V gave up 11 bases and J gave up 0 bases, with 20 bases separating them. CDR3 DNA: TGTGCCCCCCCCGACCCGGGAGATATAGCCAAAAACATTCAGTACTTC. It specifies CAPPDPGDIAKNIQYF.

This clonotype was seen only a few times. The chain is built from TRBV5-1 and TRBJ2-3; D call uncertain. CDR1 SGHRS and CDR2 YFSETQ come from the germline V gene. This CDR3 has 15 amino acids. Trimming took off 0 bases at V and 2 bases at J, with 10 bases between the two ends. This CDR3 reads CASSLGRGYTDTQYF. The CDR3 DNA is TGCGCCAGCAGCTTGGGAAGAGGCTACACAGATACGCAGTATTTT.

The chain joins TRBV24-1 to TRBJ2-3, with D uncertain. V gave up 4 bases and J gave up 0 bases, with 13 bases separating them. This CDR3 is built from 16 residues. Looked up from germline, CDR1 is KGHDR and CDR2 is SFDVKD. CDR3 DNA sequence: TGTGCCACCAGTGAGAGGTTCCCGCAGAGCACAGATACGCAGTATTTT. Residues: CATSERFPQSTDTQYF.

Only a few counts were recorded for this clonotype. The chain uses TRBV2 and TRBJ1-4; D is perhaps TRBD1 (5 bases). Trimming pared 1 base from V and 4 bases from J, leaving 10 bases between. Germline V gives CDR1 SNHLY, CDR2 FYNNEI. The CDR3 runs to 15 residues. The CDR3 DNA reads TGTGCCAGCAGTGAAGGGGGCAGGGATAATGAAAAACTGTTTTTT. It codes for CASSEGGRDNEKLFF.

A few counts support this clonotype. The chain recombines TRBV28 with TRBJ2-3; D is possibly TRBD2 (6 bases). Germline CDR1 MDHEN, CDR2 SYDVKM. Trimming stripped 11 bases from V and 0 bases from J, with 12 bases between. The CDR3 sequence is 13 residues long. In DNA, the CDR3 is TGTGCCGGCCGGGACTCAAGCACAGATACGCAGTATTTT. Its protein is CAGRDSSTDTQYF.

V usage is TRBV5-5 and J usage is TRBJ1-5; 7 bases are shared with TRBD1. The CDR3 length is 15 residues. The germline CDR1 and CDR2 sequences are SGHKS and YYEKEE (reference sequence). V lost 2 bases, J lost 7 bases, and 9 bases stayed unmatched. The CDR3 DNA follows: TGTGCCAGCAGCTTAGAGTACAGGGGCGGACAGCCCCAGCATTTT. This translates into CASSLEYRGGQPQHF.

Worth noting for this clonotype: One end of the junction does not line up with germline, which may come from a read error. This sequence joins TRBV19 and TRBJ2-6, with D tentatively TRBD1 (6 bases). Germline loops: CDR1 LNHDA, CDR2 SQIVND (reference sequence). CDR3 length: 16 residues. The CDR3 spells CDSSMEGGSGANVLTF. The CDR3 DNA follows: TGTGACAGTAGTATGGAAGGGGGCTCTGGGGCCAACGTCCTGACTTTC.

This clonotype turned up a few times. The chain employs TRBV18 and TRBJ1-6; no reliable D call. The CDR3 sequence is 12 residues long. The V end was cut by 8 bases, the J end by 11 bases, with 13 bases between. Per the germline V gene, CDR1 is KGHSH and CDR2 is LQKENI. The CDR3 reads CASTRRGTPLHF. CDR3 DNA: TGTGCCAGCACCCGGCGGGGTACACCCCTCCACTTT.

This clonotype was seen at least ten times. The chain links TRBV6-5 to TRBJ1-1, with D hard to call. Germline values: CDR1 MNHEY, CDR2 SVGAGI. The CDR3 sequence is 15 residues long. V lost 3 bases to trimming and J lost 5 bases, with 16 bases between them. CDR3 sequence (DNA): TGTGCCAGCAGTTATTACGGACGTACCGGGACTGAAGCTTTCTTT. Translated: CASSYYGRTGTEAFF.